This entry lists 28 T cell receptor beta chains sequenced from one sample in a study of CD8+ T cells in alopecia areata. Described treatment: oral pan-JAK inhibitor, 5-10 mg twice daily. Following extraction, RNA underwent reverse transcription to cDNA, which served as the sequencing template. Libraries were prepared by immunoSEQ multiplex PCR; TCRdb keeps only in-frame clonotypes and omits some of them. The data hold some 200,000 clones, with roughly 60% observed a single time. Material: CD4+ T cells sorted from blood, obtained at week 24, from a patient treated with tofacitinib. These receptors were obtained from a human donor with alopecia areata.

In the case of this clone: The sample has other DNA sequences that encode this CDR3 too. The chain is built from TRBV28 and TRBJ2-5; D ambiguous. The CDR3 length is 11 residues. Germline CDR1 and CDR2: MDHEN and SYDVKM. V lost 5 bases to trimming and J lost 4 bases, with 5 bases between them. The CDR3: CASSLGETQYF. The CDR3, as DNA: TGTGCCAGCAGTCTGGGAGAGACCCAGTACTTC.

V usage is TRBV30 and J usage is TRBJ1-5, with TRBD1 matching over 10 bases. CDR3 length: 13 amino acids. Losses at the gene ends were 5 bases for V and 7 bases for J; bases not matched to a gene: 5. Germline V gene data show CDR1 as GTSNPN and CDR2 as SVGIG (reference sequence). The CDR3: CAWDRGQGQPQHF. The CDR3 coding sequence is TGTGCCTGGGACAGGGGGCAAGGACAGCCCCAGCATTTT.

V is TRBV7-8 and J is TRBJ2-5; the match to TRBD2 covers 7 bases. The length of the CDR3 is 14 residues. Germline loops: CDR1 SGHVS, CDR2 FQNEAQ. The V gene end was trimmed by 1 base and the J gene end by 5 bases; junction bases not matched to a gene: 4. The CDR3 DNA follows: TGTGCCAGCAGCTTAGTCGGCGGGGGTGAGACCCAGTACTTC. Protein sequence: CASSLVGGGETQYF.

This clone was counted many times. The genes are TRBV29-1 and TRBJ2-7; D is unclear. The CDR3 is 13 amino acids. Germline V gene lookup returns CDR1 SQVTM and CDR2 ANQGSEA. V lost 6 bases and J 6 bases, leaving 18 bases between the germline ends. DNA of the CDR3: TGCAGCGTCTCCGGTTCCTCGGTAGGCGAGCAGTACTTC. The encoded protein is CSVSGSSVGEQYF.

The chain carries TRBV4-3 and TRBJ2-1; D is unclear. The V gene lost 1 base and the J gene lost 4 bases, with 11 bases spanning the gap. CDR1 is LGHNA and CDR2 is YSLEER in the germline V gene. The CDR3 covers 15 residues. The CDR3 region has the DNA TGCGCCAGCAGCCAAGCGGTTAAGGTTTACAATGAGCAGTTCTTC. This codes for CASSQAVKVYNEQFF.

The chain carries TRBV29-1 and TRBJ2-1; 7 bases are a match to TRBD1. The germline V gene encodes CDR1 SQVTM and CDR2 ANQGSEA. The V and J ends lost 5 bases and 4 bases, in that order; junction bases with no gene match: 5. CDR3 length equals 13 residues. CDR3 protein: CSVSGTAYNEQFF. The DNA for the CDR3 is TGCAGCGTTTCCGGGACAGCGTACAATGAGCAGTTCTTC.

The chain uses TRBV30 and TRBJ1-1; a possible D gene is TRBD1 (5 bases). This CDR3 has 16 residues. CDR1 and CDR2 (germline): GTSNPN, SVGIG (reference sequence). Trimming cost V 1 base and J 3 bases, with 18 bases left between them. This chain's CDR3 is CAWSAAMTGGYTEAFF. In DNA form, the CDR3 reads TGTGCCTGGAGTGCCGCAATGACGGGGGGGTACACTGAAGCTTTCTTT. Drawing the rest from reference TRBV30 and TRBJ1-1, the complete variable domain is SQTIHQWPATLVQPVGSPLSLECTVEGTSNPNLYWYRQAAGRGLQLLFYSVGIGQISSEVPQNLSASRPQDRQFILSSKKLLLSDSGFYLCAWSAAMTGGYTEAFFGQGTRLTVV.

This clone was counted between two and nine times. The gene calls are TRBV7-2 and TRBJ2-5; D might be TRBD1 or TRBD2, each matching 5 bases. Per the germline V gene, CDR1 is SGHTA and CDR2 is FQGNSA. Trimming took off 0 bases at V and 2 bases at J, with 13 bases between the two ends. This CDR3 contains 16 residues. In DNA, the CDR3 is TGTGCCAGCAGCTTAGCATTACCGGGACCTCAAGAGACCCAGTACTTC. Translating it yields CASSLALPGPQETQYF.

This clone was counted once. This rearrangement joins TRBV7-2 to TRBJ2-5; D is perhaps TRBD2 (6 bases). The germline V gene encodes CDR1 SGHTA and CDR2 FQGNSA. V lost 1 base and J 7 bases, leaving 10 bases between the germline ends. CDR3 size: 13 residues. The CDR3 sequence is CASSLDGSGTQYF. The CDR3 DNA is TGTGCCAGCAGCTTAGACGGGAGCGGGACCCAGTACTTC.

This sequence joins TRBV30 and TRBJ2-2, with 7 positions matching TRBD2. CDR1 is GTSNPN, CDR2 SVGIG, per germline (reference sequence). The CDR3 is 14 residues long. V was clipped by 3 bases and J by 4 bases; unmatched bases: 5. CDR3 residues: CAWRIAGTTGELFF. Here the CDR3 DNA reads TGTGCCTGGAGGATAGCGGGTACCACCGGGGAGCTGTTTTTT.

V usage is TRBV28 and J usage is TRBJ1-1; D gene uncertain. The CDR3 has 13 amino acids. Trimming stripped 7 bases from V and 4 bases from J, with 13 bases between. Germline assignment: CDR1 MDHEN and CDR2 SYDVKM. CDR3 sequence (DNA): TGTGCCAGCAAGGCAGGAGTGAGCACTGAAGCTTTCTTT. Its protein product is CASKAGVSTEAFF.

The chain joins TRBV25-1 to TRBJ1-2; D is perhaps TRBD1 (6 bases). The CDR3 loop spans 13 amino acids. The germline gives CDR1 MGHDK, CDR2 SYGVNS. Trimming shortened V by 5 bases and J by 4 bases, and 11 bases separated the two germline ends. The DNA of the CDR3 is TGTGCCAGCAGTATTCAGGGGACCTATGGCTACACCTTC. Its translation: CASSIQGTYGYTF.

In its sample, this clone was seen a few times. The chain employs TRBV20-1 and TRBJ2-1, with 7 bases aligning to TRBD1. The CDR3 has 11 residues. Germline CDR1 is DFQATT and CDR2 is SNEGSKA (reference sequence). Trimming took 4 bases from V and 12 from J; bases not matched to a gene: 6. DNA of the CDR3: TGCAGTGCTACCCTCCGACAGGGGCAGTTCTTC. Its translation is CSATLRQGQFF.

The chain has TRBV29-1 and TRBJ2-7, with TRBD1 matching over 9 bases. The CDR3 has 12 amino acids. J was trimmed by 5 bases and V by 7 bases; bases with no gene match: 6. The germline CDR1 and CDR2 sequences are SQVTM and ANQGSEA. CDR3 loop: CSAGTGPNEQYF. The CDR3, as DNA: TGCAGCGCCGGGACAGGGCCCAACGAGCAGTACTTC.

The chain recombines TRBV18 with TRBJ1-1; D possibly corresponds to TRBD1 (5 bases). In germline, CDR1 is KGHSH, CDR2 LQKENI. V was pared by 3 bases and J by 1 base, with 12 bases between. The CDR3 is made up of 15 amino acids. The CDR3 nucleotides are TGTGCCAGCTCACCCTTTTCGGGGGAGAACACTGAAGCTTTCTTT. This gives the protein CASSPFSGENTEAFF.

This clone was observed once. The chain combines TRBV30 with TRBJ1-5, with 10 bases that match TRBD1. The CDR3 has 13 residues. Germline trimming cut 3 bases from V and 11 bases from J; bases unmatched to any gene: 7. Germline-derived CDR1 and CDR2 are GTSNPN and SVGIG (reference sequence). Here the CDR3 DNA reads TGTGCCTGGAGCGGACAGGGGGATTGGTCCCAGCATTTT. It specifies CAWSGQGDWSQHF. Looking up the rest from reference TRBV30 and TRBJ1-5 gives the full variable domain: SQTIHQWPATLVQPVGSPLSLECTVEGTSNPNLYWYRQAAGRGLQLLFYSVGIGQISSEVPQNLSASRPQDRQFILSSKKLLLSDSGFYLCAWSGQGDWSQHFGDGTRLSIL.

This clone was seen more than once but under ten times. This rearrangement joins TRBV10-3 to TRBJ2-3; no clear D. The CDR3 contains 13 residues. Germline lookup yields CDR1 ENHRY and CDR2 SYGVKD. Trimming pared 10 bases from V and 1 base from J, leaving 12 bases between. DNA of the CDR3: TGTGCCACCAACACTCCGGGCACAGATACGCAGTATTTT. This translates into CATNTPGTDTQYF.

This clone was seen only a few times. The chain is built from TRBV25-1 and TRBJ2-5, with D possibly called TRBD1 or TRBD2 (5 bases each). This CDR3 spans 16 amino acids. V was pared by 4 bases and J by 2 bases, with 17 bases between. CDR1 and CDR2 (germline): MGHDK, SYGVNS. The CDR3 DNA sequence: TGTGCCAGCAGTGGGGGACCCACCGCGACTCAAGAGACCCAGTACTTC. It yields the protein CASSGGPTATQETQYF. Full variable domain (rest looked up from reference TRBV25-1 and TRBJ2-5): EADIYQTPRYLVIGTGKKITLECSQTMGHDKMYWYQQDPGMELHLIHYSYGVNSTEKGDLSSESTVSRIRTEHFPLTLESARPSHTSQYLCASSGGPTATQETQYFGPGTRLLVL.

The chain carries TRBV10-3 and TRBJ2-7, with D possibly being TRBD1 or TRBD2 (5 bases each). The CDR3 extends over 14 amino acids. Germline values: CDR1 ENHRY, CDR2 SYGVKD. The V and J ends lost 6 bases and 0 bases respectively, with 12 bases between them. The CDR3 reads CAIRTGPNSYEQYF. The CDR3 DNA follows: TGTGCCATCAGGACGGGACCGAACTCCTACGAGCAGTACTTC.

The V gene is TRBV30, the J gene TRBJ2-1; 11 bases map to TRBD2. This CDR3 contains 16 residues. Per germline, CDR1 GTSNPN and CDR2 SVGIG (reference sequence). Trimming cost V 1 base and J 7 bases; bases outside gene matches: 9. CDR3 DNA sequence: TGTGCCTGGAGTGACTCTGCTAGCGGGAGGTGGAATGAGCAGTTCTTC. Residues: CAWSDSASGRWNEQFF.

This clone was counted between two and nine times. The chain carries TRBV23-1 and TRBJ2-7, with D possibly called TRBD1 or TRBD2 (5 bases each). TRBV23-1 carries the ORF label, with uncertain function. The length of the CDR3 is 17 residues. Trimming cost V 9 bases and J 3 bases, with 27 bases left between them. The CDR3 is CARGPVINRDQCYEQYF. The CDR3 coding sequence is TGCGCCAGGGGGCCGGTCATTAACCGGGACCAATGCTACGAGCAGTACTTC.

V and J are TRBV14 and TRBJ2-3, with TRBD2 matching over 11 bases. CDR3 length: 18 residues. Looked up from germline, CDR1 is SGHDN and CDR2 is FVKESK. After removal of 0 bases from V and 5 bases from J, the junction contained 10 bases not matched to a gene. CDR3 sequence (DNA): TGTGCCAGCAGCCAAGATGGGCTAGCGGGGGGCCCGAGAGATACGCAGTATTTT. Its protein product is CASSQDGLAGGPRDTQYF.

This clone has a single count. The rearrangement uses TRBV11-2 and TRBJ2-3; D ambiguous. This CDR3 is 11 amino acids long. Looked up from germline, CDR1 is SGHAT and CDR2 is FQNNGV. V was trimmed by 2 bases and J by 9 bases, leaving 6 bases between them. CDR3 sequence reads: CASSLLQTQYF. The CDR3 DNA reads as TGTGCCAGCAGCTTACTTCAAACGCAGTATTTT.

This clone was counted once. The chain's CDR3 is CAWSLNRGETQYF. CDR3 nucleotide sequence: TGTGCCTGGAGTTTAAACAGGGGAGAGACCCAGTACTTC. V usage is TRBV30 and J usage is TRBJ2-5, with 7 bases aligning to TRBD1. J gave up 4 bases and V 2 bases, and 4 bases lay outside the gene matches. Per germline, CDR1 GTSNPN and CDR2 SVGIG (reference sequence). The CDR3 totals 13 residues.

This clone appeared a few times. The genes are TRBV29-1 and TRBJ2-5; D is undetermined. In germline, CDR1 is SQVTM, CDR2 ANQGSEA. This CDR3 has 12 residues. V lost 4 bases, J lost 5 bases, and 11 bases lay in between. The CDR3 nucleotides read TGCAGCGTTGTAGGGCTTGGGGAGACCCAGTACTTC. The encoded protein is CSVVGLGETQYF.

The gene calls are TRBV20-1 and TRBJ2-7; TRBD2 might be the D (5 bases). The CDR3 extends over 11 amino acids. CDR1 DFQATT and CDR2 SNEGSKA come from the germline V gene (reference sequence). V shed 3 bases and J shed 3 bases, with 6 bases lying between them. CDR3 loop: CSASGDYEQYF. Here the CDR3 DNA reads TGCAGTGCTAGCGGGGACTACGAGCAGTACTTC.

This sequence joins TRBV18 and TRBJ2-5; D uncertain. Germline V lookup: CDR1 KGHSH, CDR2 LQKENI. Trimming pared 2 bases from V and 7 bases from J, leaving 14 bases between. CDR3 size: 14 residues. CDR3 sequence: CASSPSDDLGTQYF. The CDR3 DNA sequence: TGTGCCAGCTCACCATCGGACGACCTCGGGACCCAGTACTTC.

This sequence joins TRBV6-5 and TRBJ2-7; D is unresolved. Trimming stripped 2 bases from V and 5 bases from J, with 7 bases between. In germline, CDR1 is MNHEY, CDR2 SVGAGI. This CDR3 has 12 amino acids. CDR3 protein: CASSYGRNEQYF. CDR3 nucleotide sequence: TGTGCCAGCAGTTACGGTAGAAACGAGCAGTACTTC.